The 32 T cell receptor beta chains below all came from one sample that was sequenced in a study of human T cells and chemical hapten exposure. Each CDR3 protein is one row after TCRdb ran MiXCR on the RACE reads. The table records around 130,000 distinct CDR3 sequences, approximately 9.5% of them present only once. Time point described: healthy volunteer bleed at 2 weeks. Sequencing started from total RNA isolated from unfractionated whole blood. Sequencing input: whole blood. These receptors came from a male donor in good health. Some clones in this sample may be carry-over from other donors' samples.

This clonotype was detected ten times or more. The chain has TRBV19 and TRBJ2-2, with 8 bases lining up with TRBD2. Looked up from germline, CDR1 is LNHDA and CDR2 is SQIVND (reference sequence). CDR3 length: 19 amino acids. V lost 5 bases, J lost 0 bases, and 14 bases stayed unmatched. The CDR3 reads CASSPRTSRVLTNTGELFF. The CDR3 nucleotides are TGTGCCAGTAGTCCGAGGACTAGCAGAGTACTTACGAACACCGGGGAGCTGTTTTTT. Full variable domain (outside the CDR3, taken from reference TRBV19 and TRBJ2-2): DGGITQSPKYLFRKEGQNVTLSCEQNLNHDAMYWYRQDPGQGLRLIYYSQIVNDFQKGDIAEGYSVSREKKESFPLTVTSAQKNPTAFYLCASSPRTSRVLTNTGELFFGEGSRLTVL.

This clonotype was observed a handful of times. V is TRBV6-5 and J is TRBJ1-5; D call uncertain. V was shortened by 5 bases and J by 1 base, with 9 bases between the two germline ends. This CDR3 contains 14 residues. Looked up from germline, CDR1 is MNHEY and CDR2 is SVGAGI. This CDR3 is CASSNHGSNQPQHF. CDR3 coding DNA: TGTGCCAGCAGTAACCACGGAAGCAATCAGCCCCAGCATTTT.

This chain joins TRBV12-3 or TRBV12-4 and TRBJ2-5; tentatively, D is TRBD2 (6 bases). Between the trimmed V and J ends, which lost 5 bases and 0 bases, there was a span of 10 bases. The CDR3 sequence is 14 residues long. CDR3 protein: CASSTGDNQETQYF. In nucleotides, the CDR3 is TGTGCCAGCAGTACGGGGGATAACCAAGAGACCCAGTACTTC.

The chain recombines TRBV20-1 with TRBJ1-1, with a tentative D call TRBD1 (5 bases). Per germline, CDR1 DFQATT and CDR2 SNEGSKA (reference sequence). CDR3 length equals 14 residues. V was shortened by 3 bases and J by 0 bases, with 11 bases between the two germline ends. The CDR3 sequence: CSASRGGMNTEAFF. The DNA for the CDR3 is TGCAGTGCTAGCCGGGGGGGGATGAACACTGAAGCTTTCTTT.

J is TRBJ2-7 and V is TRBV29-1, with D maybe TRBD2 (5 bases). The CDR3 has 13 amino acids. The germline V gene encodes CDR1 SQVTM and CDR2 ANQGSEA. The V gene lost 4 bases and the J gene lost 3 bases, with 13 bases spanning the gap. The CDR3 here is CSVAPRASYEQYF. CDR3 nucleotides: TGCAGCGTTGCTCCGCGGGCGAGCTACGAGCAGTACTTC.

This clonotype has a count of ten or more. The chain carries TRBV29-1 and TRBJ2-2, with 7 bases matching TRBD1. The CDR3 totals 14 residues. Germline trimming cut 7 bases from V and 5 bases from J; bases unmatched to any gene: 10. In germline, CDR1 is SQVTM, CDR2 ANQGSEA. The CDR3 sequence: CSASIDRDTGELFF. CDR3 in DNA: TGCAGCGCCTCGATTGACAGGGATACCGGGGAGCTGTTTTTT.

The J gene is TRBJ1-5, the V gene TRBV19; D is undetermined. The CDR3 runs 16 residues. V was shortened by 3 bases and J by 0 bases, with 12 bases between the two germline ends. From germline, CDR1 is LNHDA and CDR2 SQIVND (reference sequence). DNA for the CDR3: TGTGCCAGTAGTATGGGCAGGATCCTTAGCAATCAGCCCCAGCATTTT. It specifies CASSMGRILSNQPQHF. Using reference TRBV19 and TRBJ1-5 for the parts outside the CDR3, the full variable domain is DGGITQSPKYLFRKEGQNVTLSCEQNLNHDAMYWYRQDPGQGLRLIYYSQIVNDFQKGDIAEGYSVSREKKESFPLTVTSAQKNPTAFYLCASSMGRILSNQPQHFGDGTRLSIL.

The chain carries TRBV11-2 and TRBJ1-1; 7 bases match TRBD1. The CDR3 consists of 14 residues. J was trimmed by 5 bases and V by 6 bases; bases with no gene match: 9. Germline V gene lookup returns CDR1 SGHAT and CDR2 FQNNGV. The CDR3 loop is CASRIRQGGTEAFF. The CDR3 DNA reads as TGTGCCAGCAGAATAAGACAGGGTGGTACTGAAGCTTTCTTT.

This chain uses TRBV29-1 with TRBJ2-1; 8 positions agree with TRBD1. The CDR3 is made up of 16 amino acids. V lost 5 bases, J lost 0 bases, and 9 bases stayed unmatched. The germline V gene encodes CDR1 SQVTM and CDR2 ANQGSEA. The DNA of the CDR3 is TGCAGCGTTTACGGACAGGGACGGGGCTCCTACAATGAGCAGTTCTTC. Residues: CSVYGQGRGSYNEQFF.

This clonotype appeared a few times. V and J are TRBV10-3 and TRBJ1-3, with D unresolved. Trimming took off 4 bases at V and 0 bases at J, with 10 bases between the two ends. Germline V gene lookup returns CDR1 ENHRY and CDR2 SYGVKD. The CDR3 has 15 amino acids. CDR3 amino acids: CAISANPFSGNTIYF. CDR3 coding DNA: TGTGCCATCAGTGCGAACCCCTTCTCTGGAAACACCATATATTTT.

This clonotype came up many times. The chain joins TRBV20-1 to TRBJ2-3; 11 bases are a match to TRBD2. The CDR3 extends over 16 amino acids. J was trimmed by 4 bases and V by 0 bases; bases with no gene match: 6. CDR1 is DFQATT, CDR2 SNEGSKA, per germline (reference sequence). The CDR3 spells CSARDPFSGGADTQYF. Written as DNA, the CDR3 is TGCAGTGCTAGAGACCCCTTTAGCGGGGGGGCAGATACGCAGTATTTT.

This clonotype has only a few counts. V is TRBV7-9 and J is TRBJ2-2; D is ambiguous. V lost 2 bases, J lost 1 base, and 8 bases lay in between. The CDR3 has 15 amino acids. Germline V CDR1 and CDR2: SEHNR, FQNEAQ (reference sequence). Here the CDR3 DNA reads TGTGCCAGCAGCTTATCGGGCGGGAACACCGGGGAGCTGTTTTTT. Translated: CASSLSGGNTGELFF. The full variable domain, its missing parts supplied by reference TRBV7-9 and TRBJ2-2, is DTGVSQNPRHKITKRGQNVTFRCDPISEHNRLYWYRQTLGQGPEFLTYFQNEAQLEKSRLLSDRFSAERPKGSFSTLEIQRTEQGDSAMYLCASSLSGGNTGELFFGEGSRLTVL.

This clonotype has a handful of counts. As DNA, the CDR3 is TGTGCCAGCAGTTCTAAGGGGCCCCCAGATACGCAGTATTTT. Its protein product is CASSSKGPPDTQYF. The gene calls are TRBV6-5 and TRBJ2-3; D is possibly TRBD1 (5 bases). V was trimmed by 4 bases and J by 4 bases, leaving 12 bases between them. The CDR3 spans 14 residues. Germline assignment: CDR1 MNHEY and CDR2 SVGAGI.

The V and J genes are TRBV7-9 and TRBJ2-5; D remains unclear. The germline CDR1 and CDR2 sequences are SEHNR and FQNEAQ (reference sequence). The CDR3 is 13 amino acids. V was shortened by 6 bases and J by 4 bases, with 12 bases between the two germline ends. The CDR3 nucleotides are TGTGCCAGCAGGCATCCGAGACGAGAGACCCAGTACTTC. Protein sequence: CASRHPRRETQYF.

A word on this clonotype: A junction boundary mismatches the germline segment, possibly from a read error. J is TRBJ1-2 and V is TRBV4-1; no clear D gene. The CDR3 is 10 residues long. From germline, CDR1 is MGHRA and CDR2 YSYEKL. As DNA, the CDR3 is TGCGCCAGCAGCCAAGTTAAGATGTCCTTC. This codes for CASSQVKMSF.

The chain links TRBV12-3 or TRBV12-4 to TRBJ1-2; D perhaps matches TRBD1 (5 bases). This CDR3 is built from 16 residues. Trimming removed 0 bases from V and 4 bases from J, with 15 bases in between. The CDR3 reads CASSLAMGQGVYGYTF. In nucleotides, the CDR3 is TGTGCCAGCAGTTTAGCAATGGGGCAGGGCGTCTATGGCTACACCTTC.

The CDR3 bases are TGTGCCAGCAGCGTATTGACCGCGCCTGAGCAGTTCTTC. Residues: CASSVLTAPEQFF. The J gene is TRBJ2-1, the V gene TRBV9; D is uncertain. Germline V gene data show CDR1 as SGDLS and CDR2 as YYNGEE. This CDR3 has 13 residues. Trimming removed 1 base at V and 9 bases at J, with 11 bases between.

The CDR3 sequence is CASSRTGTSNTEAFF. Here the CDR3 DNA reads TGTGCCAGCAGCCGGACCGGGACGTCGAACACTGAAGCTTTCTTT. This sequence joins TRBV7-2 and TRBJ1-1; possible D gene TRBD1, 5 bases. This CDR3 has 15 residues. CDR1 and CDR2 from the germline V gene are SGHTA and FQGNSA. Trimming stripped 5 bases from V and 1 base from J, with 14 bases between.

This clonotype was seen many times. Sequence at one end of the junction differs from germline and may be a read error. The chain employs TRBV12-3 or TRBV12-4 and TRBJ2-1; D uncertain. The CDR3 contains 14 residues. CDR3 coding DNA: TGTGCCAGCAGTGCTGGTGGATCCTCCAATGAGCAGTTCTTC. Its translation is CASSAGGSSNEQFF.

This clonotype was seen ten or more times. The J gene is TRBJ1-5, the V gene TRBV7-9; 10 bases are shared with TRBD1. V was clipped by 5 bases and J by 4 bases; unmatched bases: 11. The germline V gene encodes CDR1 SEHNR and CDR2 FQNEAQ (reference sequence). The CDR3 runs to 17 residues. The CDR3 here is CASSPSPGQGPNQPQHF. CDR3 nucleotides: TGTGCCAGCAGCCCCTCGCCGGGACAGGGGCCAAATCAGCCCCAGCATTTT.

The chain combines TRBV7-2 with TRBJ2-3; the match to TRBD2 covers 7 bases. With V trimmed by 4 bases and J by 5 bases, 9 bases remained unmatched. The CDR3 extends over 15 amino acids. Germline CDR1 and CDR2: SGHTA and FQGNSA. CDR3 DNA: TGTGCCAGCAGCTCCTCCGGGGAGGGTTTAGATACGCAGTATTTT. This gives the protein CASSSSGEGLDTQYF.

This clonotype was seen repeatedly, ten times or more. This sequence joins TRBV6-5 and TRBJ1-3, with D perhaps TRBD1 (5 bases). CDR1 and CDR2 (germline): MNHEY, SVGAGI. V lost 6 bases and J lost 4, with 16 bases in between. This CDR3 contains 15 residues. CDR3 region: CASSLDSGGGNTIYF. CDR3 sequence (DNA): TGTGCCAGCAGCCTAGACAGTGGTGGAGGAAACACCATATATTTT.

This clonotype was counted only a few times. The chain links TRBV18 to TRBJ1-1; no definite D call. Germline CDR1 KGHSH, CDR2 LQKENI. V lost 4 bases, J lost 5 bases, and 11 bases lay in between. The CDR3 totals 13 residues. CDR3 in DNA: TGTGCCAGCTCACTCCAAACGGAAACTGAAGCTTTCTTT. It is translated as CASSLQTETEAFF.

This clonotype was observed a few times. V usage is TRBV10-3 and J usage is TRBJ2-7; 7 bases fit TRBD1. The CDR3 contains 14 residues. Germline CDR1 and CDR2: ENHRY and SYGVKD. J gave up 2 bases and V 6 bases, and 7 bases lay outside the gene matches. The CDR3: CAISEQGIPYEQYF. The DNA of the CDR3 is TGTGCCATCAGCGAACAGGGGATCCCCTACGAGCAGTACTTC.

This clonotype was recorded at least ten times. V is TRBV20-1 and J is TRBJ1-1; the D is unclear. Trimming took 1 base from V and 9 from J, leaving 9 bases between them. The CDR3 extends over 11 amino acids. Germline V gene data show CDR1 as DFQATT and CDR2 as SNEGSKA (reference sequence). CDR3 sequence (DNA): TGCAGTGCTAGAGTATCAGATAAAGCTTTCTTT. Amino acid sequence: CSARVSDKAFF.

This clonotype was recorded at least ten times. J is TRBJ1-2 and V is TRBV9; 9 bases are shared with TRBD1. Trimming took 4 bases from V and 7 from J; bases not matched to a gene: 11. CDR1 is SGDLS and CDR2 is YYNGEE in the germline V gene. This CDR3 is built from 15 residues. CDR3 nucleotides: TGTGCCAGCAGCCCCCGGGACAGGGTCATTTTTGGCTACACCTTC. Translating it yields CASSPRDRVIFGYTF.

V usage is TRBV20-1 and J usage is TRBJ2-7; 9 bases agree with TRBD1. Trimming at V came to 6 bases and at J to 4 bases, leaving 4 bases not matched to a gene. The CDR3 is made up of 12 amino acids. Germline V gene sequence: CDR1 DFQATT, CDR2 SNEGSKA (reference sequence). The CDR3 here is CSARDREYEQYF. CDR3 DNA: TGCAGTGCGAGGGACAGGGAATACGAGCAGTACTTC.

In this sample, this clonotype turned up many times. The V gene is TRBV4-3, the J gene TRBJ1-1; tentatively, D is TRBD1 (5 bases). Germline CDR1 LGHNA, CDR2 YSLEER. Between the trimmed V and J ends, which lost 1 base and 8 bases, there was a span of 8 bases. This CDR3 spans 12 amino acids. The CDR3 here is CASSQAGTEAFF. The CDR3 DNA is TGCGCCAGCAGCCAAGCAGGGACGGAAGCTTTCTTT.

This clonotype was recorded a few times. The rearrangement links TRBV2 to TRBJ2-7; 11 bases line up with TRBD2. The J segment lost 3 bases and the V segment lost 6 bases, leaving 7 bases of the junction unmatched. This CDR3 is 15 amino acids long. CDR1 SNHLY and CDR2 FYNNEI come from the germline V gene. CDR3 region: CASRSPGLADYEQYF. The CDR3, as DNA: TGTGCCAGCAGATCGCCGGGACTAGCGGACTACGAGCAGTACTTC. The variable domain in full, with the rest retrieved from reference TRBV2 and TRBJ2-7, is EPEVTQTPSHQVTQMGQEVILRCVPISNHLYFYWYRQILGQKVEFLVSFYNNEISEKSEIFDDQFSVERPDGSNFTLKIRSTKLEDSAMYFCASRSPGLADYEQYFGPGTRLTVT.

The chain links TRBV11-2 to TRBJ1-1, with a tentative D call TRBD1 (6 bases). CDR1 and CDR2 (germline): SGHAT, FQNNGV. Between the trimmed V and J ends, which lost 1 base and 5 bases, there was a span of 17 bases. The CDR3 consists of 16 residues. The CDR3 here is CASSLGPGAVGTEAFF. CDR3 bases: TGTGCCAGCAGCTTAGGGCCAGGGGCAGTCGGGACTGAAGCTTTCTTT.

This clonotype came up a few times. The CDR3 spells CAISEGQGGQPQHF. The CDR3 DNA reads TGTGCCATCAGTGAGGGACAGGGTGGTCAGCCCCAGCATTTT. The V call is TRBV10-3, the J call TRBJ1-5; 8 bases map to TRBD1. The germline CDR1 and CDR2 sequences are ENHRY and SYGVKD. J lost 6 bases, V lost 2 bases, and 3 bases had no gene match. This CDR3 has 14 amino acids.

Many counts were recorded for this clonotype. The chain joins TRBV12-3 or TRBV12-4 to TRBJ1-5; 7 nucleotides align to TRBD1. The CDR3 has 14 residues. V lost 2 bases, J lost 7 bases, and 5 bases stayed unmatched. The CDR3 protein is CASSLIQGNQPQHF. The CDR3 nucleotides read TGTGCCAGCAGTTTAATACAGGGGAACCAGCCCCAGCATTTT.